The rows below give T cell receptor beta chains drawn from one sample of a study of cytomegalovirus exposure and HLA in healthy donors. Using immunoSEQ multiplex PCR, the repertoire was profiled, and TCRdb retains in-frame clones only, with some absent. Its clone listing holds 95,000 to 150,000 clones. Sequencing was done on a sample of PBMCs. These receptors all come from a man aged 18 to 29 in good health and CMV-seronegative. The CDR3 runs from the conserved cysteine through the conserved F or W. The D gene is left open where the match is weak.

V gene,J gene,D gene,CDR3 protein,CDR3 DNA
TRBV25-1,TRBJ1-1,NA,CASSAFQKGGNTEAFF,TGTGCCAGCTCCGCATTCCAAAAAGGGGGGAACACTGAAGCTTTCTTT
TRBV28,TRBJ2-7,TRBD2,CASSLYGSGVADYEQYF,TGTGCCAGCAGTTTATATGGTAGCGGGGTTGCCGACTACGAGCAGTACTTC
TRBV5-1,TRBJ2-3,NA,CASSPGLATGTDTQYF,TGCGCCAGCAGCCCAGGACTCGCGACGGGCACAGATACGCAGTATTTT
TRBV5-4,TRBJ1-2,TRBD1,CASSPGPGAGGGYTF,TGTGCCAGCAGCCCGGGACCGGGAGCAGGGGGCGGCTACACCTTC
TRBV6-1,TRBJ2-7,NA,CASSEGGAPYEQYF,TGTGCCAGCAGTGAGGGGGGGGCCCCCTACGAGCAGTACTTC
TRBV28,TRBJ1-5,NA,CASRQGGQPQHF,TGTGCCAGCAGGCAGGGCGGTCAGCCCCAGCATTTT
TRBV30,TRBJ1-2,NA,CAWSVNFNYGYTF,TGTGCCTGGAGTGTAAACTTTAACTATGGCTACACCTTC
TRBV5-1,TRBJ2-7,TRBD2,CASSLGRGFQGLDLYEQYF,TGCGCCAGCAGCTTGGGACGGGGGTTCCAAGGACTAGACCTCTACGAGCAGTACTTC
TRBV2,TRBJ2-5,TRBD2,CASSRELAAYQETQYF,TGTGCCAGCAGTCGGGAACTAGCGGCGTACCAAGAGACCCAGTACTTC
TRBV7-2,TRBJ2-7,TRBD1,CASSPGTGDSEQYF,TGTGCCAGCAGCCCCGGGACAGGGGATAGCGAGCAGTACTTC
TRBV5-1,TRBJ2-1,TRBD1,CASSRTGTGENEQFF,TGCGCCAGCAGTCGGACCGGGACAGGGGAGAATGAGCAGTTCTTC
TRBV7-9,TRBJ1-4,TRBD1,CASSLAGQSNEKLFF,TGTGCCAGCAGCTTAGCGGGACAGTCAAATGAAAAACTGTTTTTT
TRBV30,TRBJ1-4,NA,CAWSVFGRSGLGKLFF,TGTGCCTGGAGTGTCTTCGGTCGTTCGGGACTAGGAAAACTGTTTTTT
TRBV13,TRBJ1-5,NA,CASSYRVGNQPQHF,TGTGCCAGCAGCTACAGGGTTGGCAATCAGCCCCAGCATTTT
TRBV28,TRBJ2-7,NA,CASSEFYYEQYF,TGTGCCAGCAGCGAATTCTACTACGAGCAGTACTTC
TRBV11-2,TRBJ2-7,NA,CASSPRAGQRPSYEQYF,TGTGCCAGCAGCCCACGAGCAGGACAGCGACCCTCCTACGAGCAGTACTTC
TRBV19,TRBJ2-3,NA,CASSIDPGTVTPRDTQYF,TGTGCCAGTAGTATAGACCCAGGGACTGTCACACCACGAGATACGCAGTATTTT
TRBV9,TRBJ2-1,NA,CASSQRSLGYNEQFF,TGTGCCAGCAGCCAGAGGAGTTTAGGTTACAATGAGCAGTTCTTC
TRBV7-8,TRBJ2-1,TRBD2,CASNPKGYPAGGQFYNEQFF,TGTGCCAGCAACCCAAAGGGGTATCCGGCGGGAGGGCAATTCTACAATGAGCAGTTCTTC
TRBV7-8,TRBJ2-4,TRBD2,CASSPPLAVLAKNIQYF,TGTGCCAGCAGCCCCCCGCTAGCGGTACTAGCCAAAAACATTCAGTACTTC
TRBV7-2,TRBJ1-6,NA,CASSLQGSYNSPLHF,TGTGCCAGCAGTCTTCAGGGGTCCTATAATTCACCCCTCCACTTT
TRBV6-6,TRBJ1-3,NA,CASRTGLENTIYF,TGTGCCAGTCGAACAGGGTTAGAAAACACCATATATTTT
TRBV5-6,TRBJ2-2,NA,CASSQGGNTGELFF,TGTGCCAGCAGCCAGGGGGGGAACACCGGGGAGCTGTTTTTT
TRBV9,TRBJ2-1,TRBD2,CASSVGLAGDNEQFF,TGTGCCAGCAGCGTAGGGCTAGCGGGAGACAATGAGCAGTTCTTC
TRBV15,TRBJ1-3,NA,CATSRRGPERAGNTIYF,TGTGCCACCAGCAGACGAGGCCCGGAGAGGGCCGGAAACACCATATATTTT
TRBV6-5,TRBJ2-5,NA,CASSPVGETQYF,TGTGCCAGCAGTCCTGTCGGAGAGACCCAGTACTTC
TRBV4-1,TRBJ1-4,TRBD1,CASSNRGSTNEKLFF,TGCGCCAGCAGCAACAGGGGATCTACTAATGAAAAACTGTTTTTT
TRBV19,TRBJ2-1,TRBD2,CASSGGGLAGFSYNEQFF,TGTGCCAGTAGTGGGGGGGGGCTAGCGGGATTCTCCTACAATGAGCAGTTCTTC
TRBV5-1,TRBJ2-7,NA,CASKEGVTYEQYF,TGCGCCAGCAAGGAGGGTGTCACCTACGAGCAGTACTTC
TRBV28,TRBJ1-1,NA,CASHPGWDTEAFF,TGTGCCAGCCATCCAGGTTGGGACACTGAAGCTTTCTTT
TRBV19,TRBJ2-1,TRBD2,CASRDGRAGEQFF,TGTGCCAGTAGGGACGGGAGGGCCGGGGAGCAGTTCTTC
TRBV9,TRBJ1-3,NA,CASSPRQNPGNTIYF,TGTGCCAGCAGCCCCAGACAGAATCCTGGAAACACCATATATTTT
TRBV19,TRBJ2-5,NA,CAIRQGETQYF,TGTGCTATAAGGCAGGGGGAGACCCAGTACTTC
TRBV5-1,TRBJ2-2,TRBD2,CASSAGDLRELFF,TGCGCCAGCAGCGCGGGGGACCTCCGGGAGCTGTTTTTT
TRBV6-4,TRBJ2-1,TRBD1,CASSDSSGQGNEQFF,TGTGCCAGCAGTGACTCGTCGGGACAGGGCAATGAGCAGTTCTTC
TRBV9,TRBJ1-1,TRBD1,CASSTSRDRGTEAFF,TGTGCCAGCAGCACAAGTCGGGACAGGGGCACTGAAGCTTTCTTT
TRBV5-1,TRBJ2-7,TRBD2,CASSLSGTSTNEQYF,TGCGCCAGCAGCCTCTCCGGGACTAGCACTAACGAGCAGTACTTC
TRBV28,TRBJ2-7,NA,CASTEDPYEQYF,TGTGCCAGCACTGAGGATCCCTACGAGCAGTACTTC
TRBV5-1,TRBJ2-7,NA,CASSWRGVENVRTYEQYF,TGCGCCAGCAGCTGGAGGGGCGTAGAAAATGTGCGAACCTACGAGCAGTACTTC
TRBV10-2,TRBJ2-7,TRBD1,CASSEGWTGWDEQYF,TGCGCCAGCAGTGAGGGGTGGACAGGGTGGGACGAGCAGTACTTC
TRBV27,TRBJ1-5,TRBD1,CASTNRGLSNQPQHF,TGTGCCAGCACAAACAGGGGGCTAAGCAATCAGCCCCAGCATTTT
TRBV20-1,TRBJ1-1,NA,CSATGNTEAFF,TGCAGTGCTACAGGGAACACTGAAGCTTTCTTT
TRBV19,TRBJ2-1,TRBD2,CASSRLAGRGNEQFF,TGTGCCAGTAGCCGGCTAGCGGGGAGAGGAAATGAGCAGTTCTTC
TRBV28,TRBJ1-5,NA,CASSPLTQPQHF,TGTGCCAGCAGCCCATTGACACAGCCCCAGCATTTT